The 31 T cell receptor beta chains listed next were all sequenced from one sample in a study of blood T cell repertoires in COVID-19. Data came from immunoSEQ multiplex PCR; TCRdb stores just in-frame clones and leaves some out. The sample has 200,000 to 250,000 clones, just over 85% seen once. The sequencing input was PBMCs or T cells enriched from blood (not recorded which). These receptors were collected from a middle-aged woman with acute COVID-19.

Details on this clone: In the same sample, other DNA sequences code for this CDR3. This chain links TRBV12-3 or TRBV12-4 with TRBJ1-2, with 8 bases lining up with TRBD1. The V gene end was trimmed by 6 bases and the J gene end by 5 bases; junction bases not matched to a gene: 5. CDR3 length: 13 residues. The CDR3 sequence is CASSLRTGYGYTF. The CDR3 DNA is TGTGCCAGCAGCCTCAGGACAGGGTATGGCTACACCTTC.

CDR3 nucleotide sequence: TGTGCCAGCAGCTTAGAGGGGGCTACGCCCTCCTACGAGCAGTACTTC. This translates into CASSLEGATPSYEQYF. The chain has TRBV11-2 and TRBJ2-7, with D maybe TRBD1 (6 bases). V dropped 0 bases and J dropped 0 bases, with 12 bases sitting between them. Germline V gene sequence: CDR1 SGHAT, CDR2 FQNNGV. The CDR3 contains 16 residues.

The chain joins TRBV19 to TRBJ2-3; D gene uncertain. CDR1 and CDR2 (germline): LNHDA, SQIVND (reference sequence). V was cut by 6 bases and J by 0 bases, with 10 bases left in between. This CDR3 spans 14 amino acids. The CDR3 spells CASRMVASTDTQYF. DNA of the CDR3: TGTGCCAGTAGGATGGTAGCTAGCACAGATACGCAGTATTTT.

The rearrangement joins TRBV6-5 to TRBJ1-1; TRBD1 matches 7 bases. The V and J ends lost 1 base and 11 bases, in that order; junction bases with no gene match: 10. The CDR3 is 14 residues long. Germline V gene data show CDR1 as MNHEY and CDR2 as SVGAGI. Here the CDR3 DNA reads TGTGCCAGCAGTTACTTACCTACAGGGGAGATGGCTTTCTTT. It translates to CASSYLPTGEMAFF.

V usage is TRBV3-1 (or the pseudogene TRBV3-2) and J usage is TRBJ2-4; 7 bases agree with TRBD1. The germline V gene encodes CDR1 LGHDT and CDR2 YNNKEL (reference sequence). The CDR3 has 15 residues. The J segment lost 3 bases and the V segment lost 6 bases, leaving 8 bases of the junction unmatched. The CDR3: CASSRDRDYKNIQYF. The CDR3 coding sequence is TGTGCCAGCAGTCGTGACAGGGATTACAAAAACATTCAGTACTTC.

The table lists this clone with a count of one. The CDR3: CASRITRGGHNYGYTF. In nucleotides, the CDR3 is TGTGCCAGCAGGATAACCAGGGGCGGGCATAACTATGGCTACACCTTC. The chain joins TRBV27 to TRBJ1-2; D possibly corresponds to TRBD1 (6 bases). The CDR3 loop spans 16 amino acids. Germline lookup yields CDR1 MNHEY and CDR2 SMNVEV (reference sequence). Trimming stripped 6 bases from V and 1 base from J, with 18 bases between.

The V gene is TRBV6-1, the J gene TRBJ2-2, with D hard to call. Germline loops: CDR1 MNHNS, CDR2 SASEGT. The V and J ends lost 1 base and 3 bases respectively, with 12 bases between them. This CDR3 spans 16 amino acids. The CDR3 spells CASSEDVWRDTGELFF. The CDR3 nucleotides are TGTGCCAGCAGTGAAGATGTCTGGAGAGACACCGGGGAGCTGTTTTTT.

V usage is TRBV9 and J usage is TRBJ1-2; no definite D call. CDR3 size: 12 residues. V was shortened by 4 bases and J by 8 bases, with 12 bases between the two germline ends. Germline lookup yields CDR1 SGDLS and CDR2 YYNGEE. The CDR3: CASSLGSQGYTF. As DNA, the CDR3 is TGTGCCAGCAGCCTTGGGTCACAGGGCTACACCTTC.

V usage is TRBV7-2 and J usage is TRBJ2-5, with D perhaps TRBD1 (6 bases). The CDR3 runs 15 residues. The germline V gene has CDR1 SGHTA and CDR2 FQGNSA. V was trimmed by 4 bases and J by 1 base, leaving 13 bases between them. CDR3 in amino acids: CASSSWGQIQETQYF. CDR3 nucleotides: TGTGCCAGCAGCTCTTGGGGGCAGATCCAAGAGACCCAGTACTTC. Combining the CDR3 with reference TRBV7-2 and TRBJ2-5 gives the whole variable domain GAGVSQSPSNKVTEKGKDVELRCDPISGHTALYWYRQSLGQGLEFLIYFQGNSAPDKSGLPSDRFSAERTGGSVSTLTIQRTQQEDSAVYLCASSSWGQIQETQYFGPGTRLLVL.

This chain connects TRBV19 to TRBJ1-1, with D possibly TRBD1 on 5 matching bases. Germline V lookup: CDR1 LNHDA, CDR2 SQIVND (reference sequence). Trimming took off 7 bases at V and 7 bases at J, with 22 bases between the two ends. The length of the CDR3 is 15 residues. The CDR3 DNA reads TGTGCCAGTACTCCCCCGGGACCGAGGCGGGATGAAGCTTTCTTT. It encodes CASTPPGPRRDEAFF.

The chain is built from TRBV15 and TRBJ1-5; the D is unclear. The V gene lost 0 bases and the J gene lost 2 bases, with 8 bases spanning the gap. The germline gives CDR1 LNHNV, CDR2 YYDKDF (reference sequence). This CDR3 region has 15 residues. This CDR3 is CATSRDMAGNQPQHF. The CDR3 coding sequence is TGTGCCACCAGCAGAGATATGGCAGGCAATCAGCCCCAGCATTTT.

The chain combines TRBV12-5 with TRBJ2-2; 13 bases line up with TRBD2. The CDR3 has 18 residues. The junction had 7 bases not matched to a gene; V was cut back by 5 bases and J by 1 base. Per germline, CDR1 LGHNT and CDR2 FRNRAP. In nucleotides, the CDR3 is TGTGCTAGTGGTCCCGGGACTAGCGGGGTGATGAACACCGGGGAGCTGTTTTTT. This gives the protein CASGPGTSGVMNTGELFF. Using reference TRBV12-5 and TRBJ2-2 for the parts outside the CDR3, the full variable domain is DARVTQTPRHKVTEMGQEVTMRCQPILGHNTVFWYRQTMMQGLELLAYFRNRAPLDDSGMPKDRFSAEMPDATLATLKIQPSEPRDSAVYFCASGPGTSGVMNTGELFFGEGSRLTVL.

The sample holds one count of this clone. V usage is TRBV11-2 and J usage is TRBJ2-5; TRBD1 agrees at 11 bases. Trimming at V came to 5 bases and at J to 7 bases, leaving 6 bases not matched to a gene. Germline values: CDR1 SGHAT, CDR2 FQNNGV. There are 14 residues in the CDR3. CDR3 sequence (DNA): TGTGCCAGCAGCCCCACGGGACAGGGGGGGACCCAGTACTTC. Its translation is CASSPTGQGGTQYF.

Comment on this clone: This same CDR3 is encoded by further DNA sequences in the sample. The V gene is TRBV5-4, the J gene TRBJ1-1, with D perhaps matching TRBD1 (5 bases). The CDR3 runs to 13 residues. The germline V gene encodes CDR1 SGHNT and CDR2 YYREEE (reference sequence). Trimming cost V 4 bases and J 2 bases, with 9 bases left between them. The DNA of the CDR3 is TGTGCCAGCAGCGTCACAGGAAACACTGAAGCTTTCTTT. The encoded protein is CASSVTGNTEAFF.

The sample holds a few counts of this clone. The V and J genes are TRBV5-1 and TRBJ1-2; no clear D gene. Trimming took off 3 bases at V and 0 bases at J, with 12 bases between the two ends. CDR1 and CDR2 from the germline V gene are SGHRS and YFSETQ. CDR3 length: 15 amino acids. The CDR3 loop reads CASSYESVSNYGYTF. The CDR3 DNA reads TGCGCCAGCAGCTACGAGTCCGTCTCTAACTATGGCTACACCTTC.

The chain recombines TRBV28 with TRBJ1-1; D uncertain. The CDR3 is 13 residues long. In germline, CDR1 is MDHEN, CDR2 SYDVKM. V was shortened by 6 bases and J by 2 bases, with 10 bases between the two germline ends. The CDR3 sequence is CASSRPRNTEAFF. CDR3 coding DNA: TGTGCCAGCAGCCGACCTAGAAACACTGAAGCTTTCTTT.

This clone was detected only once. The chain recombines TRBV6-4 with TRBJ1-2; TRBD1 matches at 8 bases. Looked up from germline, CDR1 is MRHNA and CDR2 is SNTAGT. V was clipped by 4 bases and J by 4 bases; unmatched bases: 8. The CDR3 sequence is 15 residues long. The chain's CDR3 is CASSATTGEGYGYTF. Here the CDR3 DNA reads TGTGCCAGCAGTGCCACGACAGGGGAGGGCTATGGCTACACCTTC.

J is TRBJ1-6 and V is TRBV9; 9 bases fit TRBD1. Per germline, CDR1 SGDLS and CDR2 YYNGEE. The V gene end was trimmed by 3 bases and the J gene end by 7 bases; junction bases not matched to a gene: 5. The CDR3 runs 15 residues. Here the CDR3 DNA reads TGTGCCAGCAGCGCGTCAGACAGGGGGAATTCACCCCTCCACTTT. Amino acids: CASSASDRGNSPLHF.

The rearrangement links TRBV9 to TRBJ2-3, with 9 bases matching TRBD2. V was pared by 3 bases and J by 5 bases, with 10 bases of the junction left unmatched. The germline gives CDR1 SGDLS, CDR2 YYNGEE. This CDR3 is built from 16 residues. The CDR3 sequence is CASSGMERGVGDTQYF. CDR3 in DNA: TGTGCCAGCAGCGGAATGGAGCGGGGGGTGGGAGATACGCAGTATTTT.

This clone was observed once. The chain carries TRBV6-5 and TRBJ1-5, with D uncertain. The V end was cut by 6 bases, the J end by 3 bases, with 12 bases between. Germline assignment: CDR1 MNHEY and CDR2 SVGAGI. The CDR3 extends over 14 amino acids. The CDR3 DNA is TGTGCCAGCAGCGGGTCAGACCTCAATCAGCCCCAGCATTTT. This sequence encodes CASSGSDLNQPQHF.

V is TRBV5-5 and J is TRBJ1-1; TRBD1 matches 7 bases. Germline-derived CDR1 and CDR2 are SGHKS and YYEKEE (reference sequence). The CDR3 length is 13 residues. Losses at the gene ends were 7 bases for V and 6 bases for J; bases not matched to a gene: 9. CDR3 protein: CASGRDSLSEAFF. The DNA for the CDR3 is TGTGCCAGCGGCCGGGACAGCCTCTCTGAAGCTTTCTTT. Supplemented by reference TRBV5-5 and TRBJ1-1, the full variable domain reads DAGVTQSPTHLIKTRGQQVTLRCSPISGHKSVSWYQQVLGQGPQFIFQYYEKEERGRGNFPDRFSARQFPNYSSELNVNALLLGDSALYLCASGRDSLSEAFFGQGTRLTVV.

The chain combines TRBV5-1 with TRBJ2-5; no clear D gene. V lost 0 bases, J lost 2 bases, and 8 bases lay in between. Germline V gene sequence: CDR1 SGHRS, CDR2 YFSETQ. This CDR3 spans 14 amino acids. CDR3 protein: CASSLGLLQETQYF. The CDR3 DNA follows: TGCGCCAGCAGCTTGGGTCTCCTACAAGAGACCCAGTACTTC.

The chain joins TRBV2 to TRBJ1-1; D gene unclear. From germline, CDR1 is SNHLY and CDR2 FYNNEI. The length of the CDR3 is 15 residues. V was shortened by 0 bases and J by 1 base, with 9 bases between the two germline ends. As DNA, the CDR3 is TGTGCCAGCAGTGAAGCAACCGGGTGGAACACTGAAGCTTTCTTT. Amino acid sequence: CASSEATGWNTEAFF. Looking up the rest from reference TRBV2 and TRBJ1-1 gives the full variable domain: EPEVTQTPSHQVTQMGQEVILRCVPISNHLYFYWYRQILGQKVEFLVSFYNNEISEKSEIFDDQFSVERPDGSNFTLKIRSTKLEDSAMYFCASSEATGWNTEAFFGQGTRLTVV.

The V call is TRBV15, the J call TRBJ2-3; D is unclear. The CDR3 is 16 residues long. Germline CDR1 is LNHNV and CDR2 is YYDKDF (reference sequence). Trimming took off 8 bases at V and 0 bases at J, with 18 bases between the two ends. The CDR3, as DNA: TGTGCCACCCTTACCTCTGGCGGTCCTAGCACAGATACGCAGTATTTT. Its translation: CATLTSGGPSTDTQYF.

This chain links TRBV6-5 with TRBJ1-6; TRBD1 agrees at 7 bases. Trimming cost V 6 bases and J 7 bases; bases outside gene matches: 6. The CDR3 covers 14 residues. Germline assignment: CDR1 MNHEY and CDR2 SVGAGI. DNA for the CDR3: TGTGCCAGCAGCGTCCAGGGGGAGAATTCACCCCTCCACTTT. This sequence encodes CASSVQGENSPLHF.

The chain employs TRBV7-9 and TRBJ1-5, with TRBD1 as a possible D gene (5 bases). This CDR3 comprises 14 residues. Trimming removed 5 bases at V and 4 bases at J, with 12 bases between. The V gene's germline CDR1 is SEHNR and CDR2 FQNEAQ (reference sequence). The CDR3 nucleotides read TGTGCCAGCAGCGGGTGGACACAGAATCAGCCCCAGCATTTT. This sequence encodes CASSGWTQNQPQHF.

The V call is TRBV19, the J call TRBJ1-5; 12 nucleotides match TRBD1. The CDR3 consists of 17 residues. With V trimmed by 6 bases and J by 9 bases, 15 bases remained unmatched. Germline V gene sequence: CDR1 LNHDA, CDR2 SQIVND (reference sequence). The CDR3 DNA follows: TGTGCCAGTAGCTTACCGGGACAGGGGGCCTTCCAAGGGCCCCAGCATTTT. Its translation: CASSLPGQGAFQGPQHF.

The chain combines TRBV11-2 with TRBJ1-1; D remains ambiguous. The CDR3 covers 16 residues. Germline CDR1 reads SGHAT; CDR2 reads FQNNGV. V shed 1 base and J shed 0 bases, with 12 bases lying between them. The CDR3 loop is CASSLGTRNLNTEAFF. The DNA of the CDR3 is TGTGCCAGCAGCTTAGGCACACGAAACCTGAACACTGAAGCTTTCTTT.

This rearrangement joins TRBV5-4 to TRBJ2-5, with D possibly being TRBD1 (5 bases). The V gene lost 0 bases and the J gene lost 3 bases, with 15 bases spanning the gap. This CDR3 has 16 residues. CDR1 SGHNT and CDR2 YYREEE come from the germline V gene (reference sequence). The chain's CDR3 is CASSLEGSRQKETQYF. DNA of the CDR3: TGTGCCAGCAGCTTGGAGGGATCGCGACAGAAAGAGACCCAGTACTTC.

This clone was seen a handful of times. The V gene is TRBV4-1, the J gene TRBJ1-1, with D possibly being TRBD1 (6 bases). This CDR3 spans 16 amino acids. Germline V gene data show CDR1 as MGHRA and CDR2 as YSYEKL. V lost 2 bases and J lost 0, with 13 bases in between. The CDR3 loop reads CASSQSDSQMNTEAFF. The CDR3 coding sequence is TGCGCCAGCAGCCAATCGGACAGTCAAATGAACACTGAAGCTTTCTTT.

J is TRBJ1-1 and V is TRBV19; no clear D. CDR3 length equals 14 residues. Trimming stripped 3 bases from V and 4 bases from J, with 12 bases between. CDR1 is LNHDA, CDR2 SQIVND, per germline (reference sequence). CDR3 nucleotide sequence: TGTGCCAGTAGTATCGGTTTTAGCCCCACTGAAGCTTTCTTT. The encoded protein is CASSIGFSPTEAFF.